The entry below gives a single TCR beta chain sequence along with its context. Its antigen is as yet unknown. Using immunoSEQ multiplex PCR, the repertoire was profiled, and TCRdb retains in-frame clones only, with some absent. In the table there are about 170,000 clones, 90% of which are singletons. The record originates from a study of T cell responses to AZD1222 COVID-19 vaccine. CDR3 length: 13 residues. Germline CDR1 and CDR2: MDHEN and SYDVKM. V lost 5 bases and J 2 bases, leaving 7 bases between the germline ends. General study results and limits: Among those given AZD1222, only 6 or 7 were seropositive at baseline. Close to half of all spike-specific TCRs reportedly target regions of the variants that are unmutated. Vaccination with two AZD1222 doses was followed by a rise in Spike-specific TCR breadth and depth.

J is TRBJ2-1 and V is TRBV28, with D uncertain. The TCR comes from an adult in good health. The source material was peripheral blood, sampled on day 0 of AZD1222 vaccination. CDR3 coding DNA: TGTGCCAGCAGTCAACTTCCCTACAATGAGCAGTTCTTC. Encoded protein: CASSQLPYNEQFF.